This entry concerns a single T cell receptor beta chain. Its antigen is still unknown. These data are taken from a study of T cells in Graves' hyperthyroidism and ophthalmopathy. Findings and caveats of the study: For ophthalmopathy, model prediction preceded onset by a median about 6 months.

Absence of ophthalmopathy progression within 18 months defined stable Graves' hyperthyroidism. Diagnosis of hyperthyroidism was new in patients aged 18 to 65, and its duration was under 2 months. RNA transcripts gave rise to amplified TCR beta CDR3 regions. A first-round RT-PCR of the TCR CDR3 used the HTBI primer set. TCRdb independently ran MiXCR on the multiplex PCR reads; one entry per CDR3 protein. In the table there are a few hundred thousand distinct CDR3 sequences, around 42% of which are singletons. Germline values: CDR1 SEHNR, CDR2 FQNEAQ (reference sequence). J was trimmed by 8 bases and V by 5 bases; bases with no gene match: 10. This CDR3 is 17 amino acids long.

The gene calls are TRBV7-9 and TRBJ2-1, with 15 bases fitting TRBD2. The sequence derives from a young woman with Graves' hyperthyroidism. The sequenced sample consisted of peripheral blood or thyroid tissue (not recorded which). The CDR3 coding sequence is TGTGCCAGCAGCCACGCCGGGACTAGCGGGAGGATGTATGAGCAGTTCTTC. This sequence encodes CASSHAGTSGRMYEQFF.